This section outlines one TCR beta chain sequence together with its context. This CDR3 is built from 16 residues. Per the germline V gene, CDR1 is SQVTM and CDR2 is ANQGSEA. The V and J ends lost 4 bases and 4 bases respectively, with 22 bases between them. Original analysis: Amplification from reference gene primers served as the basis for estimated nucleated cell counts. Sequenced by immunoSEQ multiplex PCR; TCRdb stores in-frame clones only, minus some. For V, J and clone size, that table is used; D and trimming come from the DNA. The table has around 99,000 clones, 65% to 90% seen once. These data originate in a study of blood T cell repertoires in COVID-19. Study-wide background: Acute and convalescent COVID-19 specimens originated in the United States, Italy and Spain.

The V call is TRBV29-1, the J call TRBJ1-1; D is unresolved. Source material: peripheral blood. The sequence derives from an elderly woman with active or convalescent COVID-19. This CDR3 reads CSVALSWSGPGTEAFF. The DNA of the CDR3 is TGCAGCGTTGCCCTTTCCTGGTCCGGCCCGGGCACTGAAGCTTTCTTT.